These T cell receptor beta chains were read from a single sample in a study of blood T cells in healthy people across ages. TCRdb ran MiXCR on the 5' RACE reads and lists one entry per CDR3 protein. The sample contains about 1.8 million distinct CDR3 sequences, about 49% of which appear only once. Sequencing used blood. The receptors were sampled from a woman in her forties in good health. CDR3s include the opening cysteine and the closing phenylalanine or tryptophan. D genes are given only for firm matches. Size tells how often a clone was seen (once, few, many) or the class of an expanded clone, and some rows leave it out.

length,size,D,V,J,DNA,CDR3
15,.,TRBD2,TRBV6-1,TRBJ2-3,TGTGCCAGCAGCCCCCTTAGCGGGGGAGGAGATACGCAGTATTTT,CASSPLSGGGDTQYF
14,.,.,TRBV21-1,TRBJ2-1,TGTGCCAGCAGCAAAGGAAGGGTCTGCCATGAGCAGTTCTTC,CASSKGRVCHEQFF
17,few,.,TRBV7-2,TRBJ2-7,TGTGCCAGCAGCTTAGGGGGTGGCGGGGCGAAATCCTACGAGCAGTACTTC,CASSLGGGGAKSYEQYF
15,.,.,TRBV4-2,TRBJ1-4,TGTGCCAGCAGCCCAGAAAGTGCTCCTAATGAAAAACTGTTTTTT,CASSPESAPNEKLFF
13,.,.,TRBV6-5,TRBJ2-7,TGTGCCAGCAAGGGGACGCATTACAATGAGCAGTACTTC,CASKGTHYNEQYF
14,few,.,TRBV7-2,TRBJ2-7,TGTGCCAGCAGCAAGAGGCAGAGCTCCTACGAGCAGTACTTC,CASSKRQSSYEQYF
11,.,.,TRBV12-3/TRBV12-4,TRBJ2-7,TGTGCCAGCAGTATCTCCAACGAGCAGTACTTC,CASSISNEQYF
16,.,TRBD2,TRBV3-1,TRBJ2-5,TGTGCCAGCAGCCCAAGGCGACTAGCGTTGGGGCAGACCCAGTACTTC,CASSPRRLALGQTQYF
14,.,.,TRBV24-1,TRBJ1-2,TGTGCCACCAGCCAGCCGGGGTACTGGAGTGGCTACACCTTC,CATSQPGYWSGYTF
16,.,.,TRBV7-3,TRBJ2-3,TGTGCCAGCAGCTTCAGGGGTGAGGCGGCGCCAGATACGCAGTATTTT,CASSFRGEAAPDTQYF